The 6 T cell receptor beta chains listed next were all sequenced from one sample in a study of cytomegalovirus exposure and HLA in healthy donors. The PCR employed 60 Vbeta primers together with 13 Jbeta primers. Using immunoSEQ multiplex PCR, the repertoire was profiled, and TCRdb retains in-frame clones only, with some absent. This sample has roughly 100,000 clones, with roughly three quarters found just once. Sequenced: PBMCs. These receptors originate from a male donor in good health and CMV-seropositive.

The chain recombines TRBV6-5 with TRBJ2-7, with 9 bases aligning to TRBD2. CDR3 length: 15 residues. CDR1 is MNHEY and CDR2 is SVGAGI in the germline V gene. The J segment lost 3 bases and the V segment lost 0 bases, leaving 3 bases of the junction unmatched. CDR3 sequence reads: CASSYSAAGGYEQYF. In nucleotides, the CDR3 is TGTGCCAGCAGTTACTCGGCAGCGGGAGGCTACGAGCAGTACTTC.

This chain joins TRBV4-3 and TRBJ2-7; possible D gene TRBD1, 6 bases. CDR1 is LGHNA, CDR2 YSLEER, per germline. The V end was cut by 5 bases, the J end by 3 bases, with 11 bases between. This CDR3 region has 13 residues. The CDR3 protein is CASSTDRNYEQYF. The CDR3 nucleotides read TGCGCCAGCAGCACGGACAGAAACTACGAGCAGTACTTC.

The sample holds a few counts of this clone. One end of the junction does not line up with germline, which may come from a read error. The chain links TRBV29-1 to TRBJ2-2, with 14 bases aligning to TRBD2. The CDR3 spans 15 residues. The germline V gene encodes CDR1 SQVTM and CDR2 ANQGSEA. The CDR3 reads CSVEGTSGSGGELFF. CDR3 bases: TGCAGCGTAGAAGGGACTAGCGGGAGTGGCGGGGAGCTGTTTTTT.

The chain carries TRBV19 and TRBJ2-5; no definite D call. The J call may be in error: the DNA end matches TRBJ2-7 better. Germline CDR1 reads LNHDA; CDR2 reads SQIVND (reference sequence). The CDR3 has 14 amino acids. The CDR3 coding sequence is TGTGCCAGTAGTGTTTCAAGGGACTCCTACGAGCAGTACTTC. Protein: CASSVSRDSYEQYF.

The V and J genes are TRBV19 and TRBJ2-3; D is possibly TRBD1 (6 bases). This CDR3 region has 14 residues. Germline assignment: CDR1 LNHDA and CDR2 SQIVND (reference sequence). Trimming removed 5 bases from V and 5 bases from J, with 14 bases in between. The CDR3 sequence: CASSALTGLDTQYF. CDR3 DNA: TGTGCCAGTAGTGCCCTTACAGGGTTAGATACGCAGTATTTT.

The chain joins TRBV19 to TRBJ2-5, with TRBD1 matching over 7 bases. The CDR3 is made up of 15 amino acids. Per the germline V gene, CDR1 is LNHDA and CDR2 is SQIVND (reference sequence). With V trimmed by 6 bases and J by 3 bases, 10 bases remained unmatched. Here the CDR3 reads CASSTGDGAEETQYF. In DNA form, the CDR3 reads TGTGCCAGTAGCACAGGGGATGGGGCGGAAGAGACCCAGTACTTC.